This T cell receptor beta chain was observed in a study of blood T cell repertoires in COVID-19 (dated by TCRdb to about 2020). For context, the study as a whole: Samples covering the acute and convalescent phases of COVID-19 were provided by collaborators in the United States, Italy and Spain. The material from the prospective study consisted of cDNA or gDNA derived from T cells, B-cell-depleted T cells, or PBMCs. Deeply sampled blood TCRbeta repertoires from subjects exposed to, actively infected with, or recovered from COVID-19 were included in the dataset. The repertoires were made available in a free public database intended to serve as a resource for research on the immune response to SARS-CoV-2. Samples were obtained from the ongoing ImmuneRACE study (first 160 participants) and from about 1,300 subjects provided by 6 global collaborators. Nearly every sample came with metadata listing a de-identified subject ID, COVID-19 status, age in years and sex. Where HLA class I and class II types were available, the types were taken from metadata supplied by the sample provider, not from assay-based typing. The paper's findings and limits, for the study overall: Clinical and demographic metadata were provided uncurated, with the amount varying by source and participant.

CDR1 and CDR2 are drawn from the germline V gene: SGHDT, YYEEEE. After removal of 0 bases from V and 5 bases from J, the junction retains 5 bases not matched to a gene. From the cysteine up to the phenylalanine, the CDR3 has a length of 16 residues. Of all the DNA, just the CDR3 is kept, 48 bases in frame from base 1. TCRbeta CDR3 regions were amplified from genomic DNA by means of the immunoSEQ Assay, a bias-controlled multiplex PCR. The paper's data handling went like this. The number of nucleated cells in each sample was estimated by amplification of reference gene primers within the assay. To quantify the absolute abundance of each unique TCRbeta CDR3 rearrangement, sequence reads were collapsed and filtered. Productive Simpson clonality was computed per sample as the square root of Simpson's diversity index over productive rearrangements. TCRdb obtained this table from immuneACCESS and retained in-frame rearrangements with V and J assigned. These tables miss some clones; where compared with another copy, unresolved V genes account for less than half of the shortfall, and the remainder is unexplained. The V and J calls and the clone size are those of that table, but D and trimming were determined from the DNA. The sample table shows around 70,000 clones, and around 90% are seen once. The ten largest clones capture approximately 4.6% of the sample.

This clone was recorded only once. The antigen it recognizes is unknown. Nothing much larger sits one base from this clone, and base qualities are not available. The collaborating institutions used their own protocols to collect whole blood in K2EDTA tubes. Collaborator samples were shipped for TCRbeta analysis as frozen whole blood, isolated PBMCs, or DNA extracted from either sample type. Here the chain combines TRBV5-6 and TRBJ1-6; 7 nucleotides in the junction match TRBD1. The sequenced material came from peripheral blood. This sequence was found in a human donor in a cohort sampled during active COVID-19. CDR3 reads: CASSLEAGQHNSPLHF. The DNA reads TGTGCCAGCAGCTTGGAGGCGGGACAGCATAATTCACCCCTCCACTTT.